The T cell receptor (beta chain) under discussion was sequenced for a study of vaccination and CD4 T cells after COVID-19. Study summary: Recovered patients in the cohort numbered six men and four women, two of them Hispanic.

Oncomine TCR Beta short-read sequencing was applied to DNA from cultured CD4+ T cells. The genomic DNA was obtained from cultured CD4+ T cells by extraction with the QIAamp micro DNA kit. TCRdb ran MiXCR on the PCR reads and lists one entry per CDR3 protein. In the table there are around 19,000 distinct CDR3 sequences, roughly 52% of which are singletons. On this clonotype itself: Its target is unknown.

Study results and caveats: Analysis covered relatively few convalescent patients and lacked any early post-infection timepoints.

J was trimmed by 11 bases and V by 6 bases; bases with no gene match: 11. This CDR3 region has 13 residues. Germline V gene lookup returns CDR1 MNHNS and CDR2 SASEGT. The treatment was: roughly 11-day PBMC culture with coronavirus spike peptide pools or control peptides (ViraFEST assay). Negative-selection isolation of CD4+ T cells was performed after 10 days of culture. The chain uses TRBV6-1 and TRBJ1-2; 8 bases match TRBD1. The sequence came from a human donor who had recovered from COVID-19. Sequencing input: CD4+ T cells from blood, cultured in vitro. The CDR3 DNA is TGTGCCAGCAGACCCCCACCAGGGGGCGCTTACACCTTC. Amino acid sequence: CASRPPPGGAYTF.